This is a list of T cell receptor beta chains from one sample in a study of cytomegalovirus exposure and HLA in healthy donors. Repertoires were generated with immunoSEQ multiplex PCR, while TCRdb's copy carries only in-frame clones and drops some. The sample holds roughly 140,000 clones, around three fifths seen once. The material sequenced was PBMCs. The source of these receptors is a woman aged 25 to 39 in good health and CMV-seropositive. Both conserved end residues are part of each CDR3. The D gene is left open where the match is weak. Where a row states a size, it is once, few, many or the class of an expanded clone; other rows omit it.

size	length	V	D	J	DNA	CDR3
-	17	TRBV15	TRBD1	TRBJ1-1	TGTGCCACCTCGACGTGGGGACAGAAGGATTACAACACTGAAGCTTTCTTT	CATSTWGQKDYNTEAFF
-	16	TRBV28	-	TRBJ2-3	TGTGCCAGCAGTCCCTTTAGGGGGGGGTTCACAGATACGCAGTATTTT	CASSPFRGGFTDTQYF
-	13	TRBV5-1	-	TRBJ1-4	TGCGCCAGCAGCTTGTCAGGAGGGGAAAAACTGTTTTTT	CASSLSGGEKLFF
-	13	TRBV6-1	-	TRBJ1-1	TGTGCCAGCTACGCCGAGGTGAACACTGAAGCTTTCTTT	CASYAEVNTEAFF
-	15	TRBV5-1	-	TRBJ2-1	TGCGCCAGCAGCCCGGTAGGGGCAGATTACAATGAGCAGTTCTTC	CASSPVGADYNEQFF
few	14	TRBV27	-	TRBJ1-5	TGTGCCAGCAGTTCCACAGATAGCAATCAGCCCCAGCATTTT	CASSSTDSNQPQHF
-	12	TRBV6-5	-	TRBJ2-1	TGTGCCAGCACCATAGTTTCGGGTGAGCAGTTCTTC	CASTIVSGEQFF
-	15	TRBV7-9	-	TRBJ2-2	TGTGCCAGCAATCGGGGGTTAACGAACACCGGGGAGCTGTTTTTT	CASNRGLTNTGELFF
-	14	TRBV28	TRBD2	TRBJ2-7	TGTGCCAGCAGTTTGGTACTAGCGGGGTACGAGCAGTACTTC	CASSLVLAGYEQYF
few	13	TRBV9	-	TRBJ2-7	TGTGCCAGCAGCGCGGACAGCTCCTACGAGCAGTACTTC	CASSADSSYEQYF